This TCR beta chain was found in a study of blood T cell repertoires in COVID-19. For the study at large: Sources were T cells, B-cell-depleted T cells, or PBMCs; the material itself was cDNA or gDNA.

Sequenced by immunoSEQ multiplex PCR; TCRdb stores in-frame clones only, minus some. The sample consists of about 220,000 clones, 82% of them appearing once. CDR3 length: 14 residues. The V end lost 4 bases, the J end lost 1 base, and 10 bases lay between the germline ends. Germline values: CDR1 MNHEY, CDR2 SVGEGT. The gene calls are TRBV6-2 or TRBV6-3 and TRBJ1-1, with a tentative D call TRBD1 (5 bases). The sequenced sample consisted of peripheral blood. This sequence originates from a woman aged 80 or over with acute or convalescent COVID-19. The CDR3 DNA reads TGTGCCAGCAGTTCAATGGGGGGGAACACTGAAGCTTTCTTT. It encodes CASSSMGGNTEAFF.